These 17 T cell receptor beta chains share one sample of origin, sequenced in a study of control samples from healthy donors and cancer patients. Only in-frame clones appear in the TCRdb table, and some are missing; sequencing was by immunoSEQ multiplex PCR. The sample includes 100,000 or so clones, approximately 83% seen only once; the top ten take roughly an eighth. The sample comprised blood. The receptors were gathered from a woman between 50 and 59 years old in good health.

The chain joins TRBV19 to TRBJ2-3; 8 bases are shared with TRBD2. The V gene's germline CDR1 is LNHDA and CDR2 SQIVND (reference sequence). The V segment lost 5 bases and the J segment 5 bases; nucleotides outside the gene matches: 9. The CDR3 length is 15 residues. The CDR3 region is CASSDSGAGVDTQYF. CDR3 bases: TGTGCCAGTAGTGATTCTGGAGCGGGAGTAGATACGCAGTATTTT.

This chain joins TRBV2 and TRBJ2-3; D may be TRBD1 or TRBD2 (7 bases each). Germline loops: CDR1 SNHLY, CDR2 FYNNEI. The CDR3 loop spans 21 amino acids. Trimming stripped 1 base from V and 6 bases from J, with 32 bases between. CDR3 DNA: TGTGCCAGCAGTGAAGTCCCGGGACAGAGAGCGGGACCCCGTGGGGTTGATACGCAGTATTTT. This sequence encodes CASSEVPGQRAGPRGVDTQYF. The whole variable domain, remainder taken from reference TRBV2 and TRBJ2-3, is EPEVTQTPSHQVTQMGQEVILRCVPISNHLYFYWYRQILGQKVEFLVSFYNNEISEKSEIFDDQFSVERPDGSNFTLKIRSTKLEDSAMYFCASSEVPGQRAGPRGVDTQYFGPGTRLTVL.

This clone was found a few times. This sequence joins TRBV19 and TRBJ2-2; TRBD2 matches 8 bases. The ends lost 10 bases at V and 6 bases at J; junction bases unmatched: 7. The CDR3 totals 13 residues. Germline lookup yields CDR1 LNHDA and CDR2 SQIVND (reference sequence). The CDR3 sequence is CATSGRRAGELFF. For the CDR3, the DNA is TGTGCCACAAGCGGGAGAAGGGCCGGGGAGCTGTTTTTT.

V gene TRBV7-2 combines with J gene TRBJ1-2; no reliable D call. CDR3 size: 12 residues. Trimming took 5 bases from V and 12 from J, leaving 16 bases between them. Germline V CDR1 and CDR2: SGHTA, FQGNSA. The CDR3 spells CASSHFEGGNTF. CDR3 coding DNA: TGTGCCAGCAGCCACTTTGAGGGAGGCAACACCTTC.

CDR3 DNA sequence: TGTGCCACCAGCAGAGACCAGGGGCGCAATCAGCCCCAGCATTTT. This encodes CATSRDQGRNQPQHF. This chain connects TRBV15 to TRBJ1-5; D possibly corresponds to TRBD1 (6 bases). CDR3 length: 15 residues. The germline CDR1 and CDR2 sequences are LNHNV and YYDKDF (reference sequence). The germline V and J ends were trimmed by 0 bases and 2 bases, with 8 bases remaining between them. Full variable domain (remainder filled in from reference TRBV15 and TRBJ1-5): DAMVIQNPRYQVTQFGKPVTLSCSQTLNHNVMYWYQQKSSQAPKLLFHYYDKDFNNEADTPDNFQSRRPNTSFCFLDIRSPGLGDTAMYLCATSRDQGRNQPQHFGDGTRLSIL.

The V and J genes are TRBV6-5 and TRBJ1-1; D is undetermined. The CDR3 loop spans 14 amino acids. CDR1 MNHEY and CDR2 SVGAGI come from the germline V gene. Trimming removed 2 bases from V and 5 bases from J, with 12 bases in between. The CDR3 reads CASSYRGKRTEAFF. The CDR3 nucleotides are TGTGCCAGCAGTTACCGGGGAAAAAGGACTGAAGCTTTCTTT.

This clone has just a few counts. The gene calls are TRBV28 and TRBJ1-6; D is possibly TRBD1 (5 bases). The CDR3 has 19 residues. V lost 2 bases to trimming and J lost 7 bases, with 24 bases between them. Germline V gene sequence: CDR1 MDHEN, CDR2 SYDVKM. As DNA, the CDR3 is TGTGCCAGCAGTTTACGATGGGCCCGGGGGGGGGAGGTCAATTCACCCCTCCACTTT. Protein sequence: CASSLRWARGGEVNSPLHF.

The V call is TRBV2, the J call TRBJ1-5, with 9 bases aligning to TRBD1. The CDR3 covers 15 residues. V lost 6 bases and J lost 7; bases outside the gene matches: 10. CDR1 and CDR2 from the germline V gene are SNHLY and FYNNEI. The CDR3 loop reads CASSQLQGARQPQHF. CDR3 DNA: TGTGCCAGCAGCCAATTACAGGGGGCAAGGCAGCCCCAGCATTTT.

The chain joins TRBV2 to TRBJ2-3, with 7 bases aligning to TRBD2. The germline CDR1 and CDR2 sequences are SNHLY and FYNNEI. The CDR3 has 14 amino acids. After removal of 4 bases from V and 2 bases from J, the junction contained 3 bases not matched to a gene. The CDR3 reads CASSGRGVTDTQYF. As DNA, the CDR3 is TGTGCCAGCAGTGGTCGGGGGGTCACAGATACGCAGTATTTT.

The CDR3 DNA follows: TGCGCCAGCAGCCCGGGACTAGCGGGAGGCTCACAACTGGAGACCCAGTACTTC. Its protein is CASSPGLAGGSQLETQYF. V is TRBV5-1 and J is TRBJ2-5; 15 bases fit TRBD2. Germline loops: CDR1 SGHRS, CDR2 YFSETQ. The trim removed 4 bases at V and 5 bases at J, leaving 12 bases unmatched. The CDR3 totals 18 residues.

The V and J genes are TRBV5-1 and TRBJ1-3, with TRBD1 matching 10 bases. CDR1 SGHRS and CDR2 YFSETQ come from the germline V gene. The CDR3 has 15 residues. V was clipped by 4 bases and J by 4 bases; unmatched bases: 5. The CDR3 here is CASSATGGEGNTIYF. The CDR3 region has the DNA TGCGCCAGCAGCGCGACAGGGGGCGAGGGAAACACCATATATTTT. The full variable domain, rest sourced from reference TRBV5-1 and TRBJ1-3, is KAGVTQTPRYLIKTRGQQVTLSCSPISGHRSVSWYQQTPGQGLQFLFEYFSETQRNKGNFPGRFSGRQFSNSRSEMNVSTLELGDSALYLCASSATGGEGNTIYFGEGSWLTVV.

This rearrangement joins TRBV12-3 or TRBV12-4 to TRBJ2-7; D is uncertain. This CDR3 comprises 13 residues. Trimming left V 4 bases short and J 7 bases short, with 14 bases between. CDR3 sequence reads: CASSWNRVFEQYF. CDR3 DNA: TGTGCCAGCAGTTGGAATAGGGTGTTTGAGCAGTACTTC.

Written as DNA, the CDR3 is TGTGCCAGCAGCTTCTGGGACAGAGGGTCCGGGGAGCTGTTTTTT. Its protein product is CASSFWDRGSGELFF. J is TRBJ2-2 and V is TRBV9, with 7 positions matching TRBD1. The V gene end was trimmed by 4 bases and the J gene end by 6 bases; junction bases not matched to a gene: 9. The CDR3 is made up of 15 amino acids. Looked up from germline, CDR1 is SGDLS and CDR2 is YYNGEE.

This clone showed up just once. This sequence joins TRBV29-1 and TRBJ1-1, with D unclear. V shed 8 bases and J shed 1 base, with 11 bases lying between them. The CDR3 loop spans 12 amino acids. Germline V gives CDR1 SQVTM, CDR2 ANQGSEA. For the CDR3, the DNA is TGCAGCACCAGGCTGAGGAACACTGAAGCTTTCTTT. It translates to CSTRLRNTEAFF.

V is TRBV6-6 and J is TRBJ2-5; the D is unclear. CDR3 size: 11 residues. Germline assignment: CDR1 MNHNY and CDR2 SVGAGI (reference sequence). Trimming cost V 6 bases and J 3 bases, with 5 bases left between them. CDR3 sequence reads: CASSSKETQYF. The CDR3 bases are TGTGCCAGCAGCTCTAAAGAGACCCAGTACTTC.

The rearrangement joins TRBV5-6 to TRBJ2-5; tentatively, D is TRBD2 (6 bases). The germline V gene encodes CDR1 SGHDT and CDR2 YYEEEE. V lost 6 bases and J lost 3, with 18 bases in between. This CDR3 comprises 15 residues. The chain's CDR3 is CASNGRGTLEETQYF. CDR3 coding DNA: TGTGCCAGCAACGGGCGCGGGACCCTTGAAGAGACCCAGTACTTC. Filled out from reference TRBV5-6 and TRBJ2-5, the complete variable domain reads DAGVTQSPTHLIKTRGQQVTLRCSPKSGHDTVSWYQQALGQGPQFIFQYYEEEERQRGNFPDRFSGHQFPNYSSELNVNALLLGDSALYLCASNGRGTLEETQYFGPGTRLLVL.

The chain employs TRBV7-3 and TRBJ1-1, with 7 bases that match TRBD1. V shed 5 bases and J 0 bases; nucleotides not matched to a gene: 3. Looked up from germline, CDR1 is SGHTA and CDR2 is FQGTGA. The CDR3 runs to 14 residues. The chain's CDR3 is CASSGGGLNTEAFF. In nucleotides, the CDR3 is TGTGCCAGCAGCGGAGGGGGCTTGAACACTGAAGCTTTCTTT.